The 24 T cell receptor beta chains listed next were all sequenced from one sample in a study of blood T cell repertoires in COVID-19. Data came from immunoSEQ multiplex PCR; TCRdb stores just in-frame clones and leaves some out. The sample records around 190,000 clones, 89% being singletons. The sequencing sample was made of peripheral blood. These TCRs come from a man aged 18 to 29 who had recovered from COVID-19.

CDR3 coding DNA: TGCAGTTGGGGACTAGGTGGGACCCAGTACTTC. Translation: CSWGLGGTQYF. The chain uses TRBV20-1 and TRBJ2-5; 8 bases are a match to TRBD2. V lost 8 bases to trimming and J lost 7 bases; unmatched junction nucleotides: 6. The CDR3 spans 11 residues. The germline V gene encodes CDR1 DFQATT and CDR2 SNEGSKA (reference sequence).

The count of this clone is one. One junction end disagrees with the germline gene, perhaps due to a read error. This chain connects TRBV7-7 to TRBJ2-5; TRBD2 matches 8 bases. From germline, CDR1 is SSHAT and CDR2 FNYEAQ (reference sequence). This CDR3 spans 14 amino acids. The DNA for the CDR3 is TGTGCTAGCAGCTCCAGCGGGGGAGAGGAGACCCAGTACTTC. Encoded protein: CASSSSGGEETQYF.

The chain joins TRBV12-3 or TRBV12-4 to TRBJ1-2, with 8 bases lining up with TRBD1. The V segment lost 7 bases and the J segment 6 bases; nucleotides outside the gene matches: 4. The CDR3 is 12 amino acids. In DNA form, the CDR3 reads TGTGCCAGCACCCGGACAGGGAATGGCTACACCTTC. This sequence encodes CASTRTGNGYTF.

The gene calls are TRBV5-1 and TRBJ1-1; 7 nucleotides line up with TRBD1. This CDR3 has 15 amino acids. The J segment lost 3 bases and the V segment lost 1 base, leaving 6 bases of the junction unmatched. Germline CDR1 SGHRS, CDR2 YFSETQ. DNA of the CDR3: TGCGCCAGCAGCTTGTCCAGGGGGGTCTACACTGAAGCTTTCTTT. It is translated as CASSLSRGVYTEAFF.

The gene calls are TRBV29-1 and TRBJ2-1; 8 nucleotides align to TRBD2. The germline CDR1 and CDR2 sequences are SQVTM and ANQGSEA. After removal of 5 bases from V and 6 bases from J, the junction contained 12 bases not matched to a gene. The CDR3 totals 15 residues. CDR3 coding DNA: TGCAGCGTTCCCCCCTGGACTAGCAAGTCCAATGAGCAGTTCTTC. It encodes CSVPPWTSKSNEQFF.

This chain links TRBV10-3 with TRBJ2-7; TRBD1 might be the D (6 bases). CDR3 length: 17 amino acids. In germline, CDR1 is ENHRY, CDR2 SYGVKD. The germline V and J ends were trimmed by 3 bases and 4 bases, with 22 bases remaining between them. The CDR3, as DNA: TGTGCCATCAGTGACCCGACTGACAGGCCGTATCGGTACGAGCAGTACTTC. Translating it yields CAISDPTDRPYRYEQYF.

This chain uses TRBV28 with TRBJ2-2, with D perhaps matching TRBD2 (6 bases). The CDR3 is made up of 13 amino acids. Trimming stripped 11 bases from V and 3 bases from J, with 13 bases between. Germline V gene sequence: CDR1 MDHEN, CDR2 SYDVKM. The CDR3 loop is CAVWGLHTGELFF. DNA for the CDR3: TGTGCCGTTTGGGGACTGCACACCGGGGAGCTGTTTTTT.

The chain recombines TRBV9 with TRBJ2-7, with 8 bases matching TRBD2. CDR1 is SGDLS, CDR2 YYNGEE, per germline. The CDR3 has 14 amino acids. The junction had 2 bases not matched to a gene; V was cut back by 3 bases and J by 0 bases. CDR3 residues: CASSESGSSYEQYF. In nucleotides, the CDR3 is TGTGCCAGCAGCGAAAGCGGGAGCTCCTACGAGCAGTACTTC.

The genes are TRBV4-3 and TRBJ1-1; 7 nucleotides agree with TRBD1. The CDR3 sequence is 15 residues long. CDR1 and CDR2 from the germline V gene are LGHNA and YSLEER. Trimming at V came to 1 base and at J to 4 bases, leaving 6 bases not matched to a gene. CDR3 bases: TGCGCCAGCAGCCAAGCCCCGGCAGGGGGCACTGAAGCTTTCTTT. It is translated as CASSQAPAGGTEAFF.

The chain has TRBV11-2 and TRBJ2-7; D unresolved. The germline CDR1 and CDR2 sequences are SGHAT and FQNNGV. The CDR3 is 11 residues long. V lost 2 bases and J 7 bases, leaving 6 bases between the germline ends. Here the CDR3 DNA reads TGTGCCAGCAGCTTATCCGGTGAGCAGTACTTC. Its protein product is CASSLSGEQYF.

Ten or more counts support this clone. The V call is TRBV30, the J call TRBJ1-5; no clear D. The V and J ends lost 0 bases and 2 bases respectively, with 11 bases between them. The CDR3 covers 15 residues. Looked up from germline, CDR1 is GTSNPN and CDR2 is SVGIG (reference sequence). The CDR3 DNA is TGTGCCTGGAGTGTGCCGGGAATGGGCAATCAGCCCCAGCATTTT. It yields the protein CAWSVPGMGNQPQHF.

The V call is TRBV12-3 or TRBV12-4, the J call TRBJ2-4, with D unresolved. This CDR3 has 11 amino acids. V lost 3 bases and J 10 bases, leaving 7 bases between the germline ends. Here the CDR3 DNA reads TGTGCCAGCAGTTTTCAGGATATTCAGTACTTC. Translation: CASSFQDIQYF.

The CDR3 region is CASSLGGRVQEKLFF. CDR3 nucleotide sequence: TGTGCCAGCAGCTTAGGGGGCAGGGTACAAGAAAAACTGTTTTTT. This chain connects TRBV7-2 to TRBJ1-4; the D gene is possibly TRBD1 (5 bases). This CDR3 has 15 residues. Germline V gene sequence: CDR1 SGHTA, CDR2 FQGNSA. V was clipped by 1 base and J by 8 bases, with 14 bases between them.

The chain links TRBV4-3 to TRBJ2-1; 10 bases agree with TRBD2. Germline V gene data show CDR1 as LGHNA and CDR2 as YSLEER. CDR3 length: 16 residues. V dropped 0 bases and J dropped 8; count of bases not matched to a gene: 7. CDR3 in amino acids: CASSQDSASGSYEQFF. The CDR3 coding sequence is TGCGCCAGCAGCCAAGATTCGGCTAGCGGGAGCTATGAGCAGTTCTTC.

The J gene is TRBJ1-1, the V gene TRBV12-3 or TRBV12-4; no firm D call. With 0 bases removed from V and 12 bases from J, the gap between germline ends came to 14 bases. The CDR3 has 13 residues. CDR3 sequence reads: CASSLAPPGQSFF. CDR3 nucleotides: TGTGCCAGCAGTTTAGCGCCGCCTGGTCAGTCTTTCTTT.

The chain joins TRBV5-5 to TRBJ1-6; TRBD1 agrees at 7 bases. Germline V gives CDR1 SGHKS, CDR2 YYEKEE (reference sequence). There are 15 residues in the CDR3. Trimming took 2 bases from V and 7 from J; bases not matched to a gene: 6. The chain's CDR3 is CASSLTGTENSPLHF. The DNA of the CDR3 is TGTGCCAGCAGCTTAACCGGGACAGAAAATTCACCCCTCCACTTT. The whole variable domain, filled in from reference TRBV5-5 and TRBJ1-6, reads DAGVTQSPTHLIKTRGQQVTLRCSPISGHKSVSWYQQVLGQGPQFIFQYYEKEERGRGNFPDRFSARQFPNYSSELNVNALLLGDSALYLCASSLTGTENSPLHFGNGTRLTVT.

The chain joins TRBV18 to TRBJ2-3, with a weak D call TRBD2 (5 bases). Germline values: CDR1 KGHSH, CDR2 LQKENI. Between the trimmed V and J ends, which lost 3 bases and 1 base, there was a span of 11 bases. The CDR3 extends over 15 amino acids. The CDR3 is CASSPSGSGTDTQYF. In DNA, the CDR3 is TGTGCCAGCTCACCCAGCGGTTCGGGCACAGATACGCAGTATTTT. The full variable domain, completed using reference TRBV18 and TRBJ2-3, is NAGVMQNPRHLVRRRGQEARLRCSPMKGHSHVYWYRQLPEEGLKFMVYLQKENIIDESGMPKERFSAEFPKEGPSILRIQQVVRGDSAAYFCASSPSGSGTDTQYFGPGTRLTVL.

This rearrangement joins TRBV4-3 to TRBJ2-1; 11 bases are a match to TRBD2. Germline lookup yields CDR1 LGHNA and CDR2 YSLEER. The CDR3 runs 17 residues. V dropped 2 bases and J dropped 6; count of bases not matched to a gene: 9. The DNA of the CDR3 is TGCGCCAGCAGCCAATCATGGACTAGCGGGCTTCTCAATGAGCAGTTCTTC. Its translation: CASSQSWTSGLLNEQFF.

The CDR3 spells CASSRTGIPNQPQHF. CDR3 nucleotide sequence: TGTGCCAGCAGTCGTACAGGGATTCCCAATCAGCCCCAGCATTTT. The J gene is TRBJ1-5, the V gene TRBV28; D possibly corresponds to TRBD1 (6 bases). The V end lost 5 bases, the J end lost 3 bases, and 14 bases lay between the germline ends. Germline V lookup: CDR1 MDHEN, CDR2 SYDVKM. The CDR3 is 15 residues long.

The J gene is TRBJ2-6, the V gene TRBV3-1 (or the pseudogene TRBV3-2), with D tentatively TRBD1 (5 bases). Trimming cost V 5 bases and J 1 base, with 15 bases left between them. The CDR3 extends over 17 amino acids. Looked up from germline, CDR1 is LGHDT and CDR2 is YNNKEL (reference sequence). CDR3 residues: CASSYRSPQSGANVLTF. The CDR3 DNA follows: TGTGCCAGCAGCTACAGGTCGCCCCAGTCTGGGGCCAACGTCCTGACTTTC.

This clone was recorded only once. This chain connects TRBV27 to TRBJ2-7; 14 nucleotides match TRBD2. V shed 3 bases and J 4 bases; nucleotides not matched to a gene: 8. Germline V gene data show CDR1 as MNHEY and CDR2 as SMNVEV (reference sequence). This CDR3 contains 17 residues. The CDR3 spells CASSFSGTSGSGYEQYF. CDR3 nucleotides: TGTGCCAGCAGTTTCTCCGGGACTAGCGGGAGTGGGTACGAGCAGTACTTC.

The chain combines TRBV5-1 with TRBJ2-3; 7 positions agree with TRBD1. J lost 5 bases, V lost 2 bases, and 5 bases had no gene match. Looked up from germline, CDR1 is SGHRS and CDR2 is YFSETQ. The CDR3 contains 14 residues. The DNA for the CDR3 is TGCGCCAGCAGCTTAGGACAGGCCCTAGATACGCAGTATTTT. Amino acid sequence: CASSLGQALDTQYF.

This clone was seen only once. In DNA form, the CDR3 reads TGTGCCATCAAAGGAAACACAGGGGGCGAACAGAACACTGAAGCTTTCTTT. It specifies CAIKGNTGGEQNTEAFF. This chain uses TRBV10-3 with TRBJ1-1; TRBD1 matches at 9 bases. J lost 1 base, V lost 7 bases, and 13 bases had no gene match. The germline V gene has CDR1 ENHRY and CDR2 SYGVKD. This CDR3 contains 17 residues.

This clone has just one count. The rearrangement uses TRBV30 and TRBJ1-3; D might be TRBD1 (6 bases). The CDR3 covers 13 residues. Trimming pared 4 bases from V and 7 bases from J, leaving 14 bases between. Looked up from germline, CDR1 is GTSNPN and CDR2 is SVGIG (reference sequence). This chain's CDR3 is CAWTRGTLNTIYF. The CDR3 bases are TGTGCCTGGACCAGGGGAACCCTTAACACCATATATTTT.